The clone carrying this TCR beta chain was seen a few times. The antigen is undetermined. Time point defined: blood 4 weeks post-SBRT, at nephrectomy. Treatment of the sample: 15 Gy SBRT to primary tumor, nephrectomy 4 weeks later. Nephrectomy followed 15 Gy stereotactic body radiation by 4 weeks. Serial blood draws occurred at baseline and 2 and 4 weeks post-SBRT. Using immunoSEQ multiplex PCR, the repertoire was profiled, and TCRdb retains in-frame clones only, with some absent. The table lists some 100,000 clones, around 84% of them singletons. This sample is drawn from a study of radiation and T cells in renal cell carcinoma. General observations from the study: Top tumor clonotypes rose in blood 2 weeks post-radiation, then contracted. Baseline intratumoral clonotype presence is unknown without pretreatment biopsies.

Germline lookup yields CDR1 GTSNPN and CDR2 SVGIG (reference sequence). Trimming took 0 bases from V and 10 from J, leaving 16 bases between them. This CDR3 has 14 residues. Sequences were derived from blood, sampled from a patient whose treatment included radiotherapy and nephrectomy. This TCR came from a man aged 60 to 75 with renal cell carcinoma. This chain connects TRBV30 to TRBJ1-5, with TRBD1 as a possible D gene (5 bases). In DNA, the CDR3 is TGTGCCTGGAGTGTTGGGACCCAAGGCTTTCCCCAGCATTTT. Translation: CAWSVGTQGFPQHF.